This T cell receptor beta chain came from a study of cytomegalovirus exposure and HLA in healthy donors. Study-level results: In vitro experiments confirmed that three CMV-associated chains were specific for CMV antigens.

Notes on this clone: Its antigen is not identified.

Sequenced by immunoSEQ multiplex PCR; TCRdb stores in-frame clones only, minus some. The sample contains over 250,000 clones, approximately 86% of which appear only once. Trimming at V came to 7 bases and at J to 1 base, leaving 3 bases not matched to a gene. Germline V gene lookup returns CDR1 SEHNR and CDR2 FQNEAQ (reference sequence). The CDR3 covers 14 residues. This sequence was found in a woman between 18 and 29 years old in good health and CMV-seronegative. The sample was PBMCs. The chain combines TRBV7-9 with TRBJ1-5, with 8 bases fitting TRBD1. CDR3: CASTWTGSNQPQHF. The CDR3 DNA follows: TGTGCCAGCACCTGGACAGGGAGCAATCAGCCCCAGCATTTT.